Listed below are T cell receptor beta chains from one sample, sequenced in a study of shared clonotypes between healthy human individuals. Here immunoSEQ multiplex PCR was the method, and the copy in TCRdb shows in-frame clones only, minus some. This repertoire shows about 1.5 million clones, 95% to 99% found once; its top ten account for roughly 0.42%. The sequenced sample was naive CD4+ T cells sorted from blood. The receptors here all came from a man aged 25-45 years in good health. The CDR3 runs from the conserved cysteine through the conserved F or W. The D gene is left open where the match is weak. For some rows the clone size is stated as once, few or many, or as a class when expanded; others skip it.

D gene	clone size	V gene	J gene	CDR3 protein	CDR3 DNA
TRBD1	NA	TRBV5-1	TRBJ2-1	CASSLRTGGYNEQFF	TGCGCCAGCAGCTTACGGACAGGGGGCTACAATGAGCAGTTCTTC
NA	NA	TRBV28	TRBJ2-1	CASSYPRGTYNEQFF	TGTGCCAGCAGTTACCCCAGGGGTACCTACAATGAGCAGTTCTTC
TRBD1	NA	TRBV19	TRBJ1-1	CASSQGGLVTEAFF	TGTGCCAGTAGCCAGGGGGGGTTGGTCACTGAAGCTTTCTTT
TRBD2	NA	TRBV6-1	TRBJ2-2	CASSALTSPNTGELFF	TGTGCCAGCAGTGCGTTGACTAGCCCGAACACCGGGGAGCTGTTTTTT
NA	once	TRBV18	TRBJ2-6	CASSDWASVPLSGANVLTF	TGTGCCAGCTCAGATTGGGCTAGCGTCCCACTGTCGGGGGCCAACGTCCTGACTTTC
NA	once	TRBV23-1	TRBJ1-5	CASSQSPDRICASNQPQHF	TGCGCCAGCAGTCAATCCCCCGACAGGATTTGCGCTTCCAATCAGCCCCAGCATTTT
NA	NA	TRBV7-9	TRBJ2-6	CASSLESGGHSGANVLTF	TGTGCCAGCAGCTTAGAATCGGGGGGCCACTCTGGGGCCAACGTCCTGACTTTC
NA	NA	TRBV10-3	TRBJ2-2	CAISESSSTGELFF	TGTGCCATCAGTGAGTCGAGTAGCACCGGGGAGCTGTTTTTT
TRBD2	NA	TRBV30	TRBJ2-1	CAWSVLGLAGDGSHGNEQFF	TGTGCCTGGAGTGTACTGGGACTAGCGGGAGACGGGAGTCATGGCAATGAGCAGTTCTTC
NA	NA	TRBV18	TRBJ2-7	CASSPPSVSYEQYF	TGTGCCAGCTCACCACCGAGTGTCTCCTACGAGCAGTACTTC
NA	NA	TRBV29-1	TRBJ2-6	CSVEAGANVLTF	TGCAGCGTTGAGGCTGGGGCCAACGTCCTGACTTTC
NA	NA	TRBV30	TRBJ2-7	CAWSVGLISEQYF	TGTGCCTGGAGTGTAGGCCTGATCAGCGAGCAGTACTTC
TRBD2	once	TRBV28	TRBJ2-7	CASRLTSGSLEQYF	TGTGCCAGCAGGTTGACTAGCGGGAGCCTCGAGCAGTACTTC
NA	NA	TRBV7-9	TRBJ2-4	CASSAHRDPKGDIQYF	TGTGCCAGCAGCGCGCACCGGGACCCCAAGGGGGACATTCAGTACTTC
NA	NA	TRBV2	TRBJ2-7	CASMVRPSGVYEQYF	TGTGCCAGCATGGTCCGGCCCTCCGGGGTTTACGAGCAGTACTTC
NA	NA	TRBV7-9	TRBJ2-2	CASIKTGKARNTGELFF	TGTGCCAGCATCAAAACAGGGAAAGCGCGTAACACCGGGGAGCTGTTTTTT
TRBD1	NA	TRBV13	TRBJ2-1	CASSPPGQYTNEQFF	TGTGCCAGCAGCCCGCCGGGACAGTACACCAATGAGCAGTTCTTC
NA	NA	TRBV11-2	TRBJ2-7	CASSPDPYYEQYF	TGTGCCAGCAGCCCCGACCCGTACTACGAGCAGTACTTC
NA	NA	TRBV25-1	TRBJ2-7	CASSGWETRISSYEQYF	TGTGCCAGCAGTGGGTGGGAGACACGCATCTCCTCCTACGAGCAGTACTTC
NA	NA	TRBV29-1	TRBJ2-6	CSVRTAGANVLTF	TGCAGCGTTCGGACAGCTGGGGCCAACGTCCTGACTTTC
NA	NA	TRBV7-9	TRBJ2-3	CASSFRGYSDTQYF	TGTGCCAGCAGCTTCCGGGGGTACTCCGATACGCAGTATTTT
NA	NA	TRBV4-2	TRBJ1-2	CASSQDRSGRAHGYTF	TGTGCCAGCAGCCAAGATCGATCCGGGAGGGCCCATGGCTACACCTTC
NA	NA	TRBV5-1	TRBJ2-2	CASSPQGWTGELFF	TGCGCCAGCAGCCCCCAGGGGTGGACCGGGGAGCTGTTTTTT
TRBD1	NA	TRBV5-4	TRBJ2-7	CASSLQGKGYEQYF	TGTGCCAGCAGCTTACAGGGGAAGGGCTACGAGCAGTACTTC
TRBD2	NA	TRBV15	TRBJ2-1	CATSRPRLAGVYNEQFF	TGTGCCACCAGCAGGCCACGACTAGCGGGAGTCTACAATGAGCAGTTCTTC
NA	NA	TRBV2	TRBJ2-7	CASKGDWGYEQYF	TGTGCCAGCAAAGGTGACTGGGGGTACGAGCAGTACTTC
TRBD2	NA	TRBV5-1	TRBJ2-3	CASSWGLAGADTQYF	TGCGCCAGCAGCTGGGGACTAGCGGGAGCAGATACGCAGTATTTT
TRBD1	NA	TRBV27	TRBJ1-2	CASSLFGTGASKNPGYTF	TGTGCCAGCAGTTTATTTGGGACAGGGGCATCTAAGAACCCTGGCTACACCTTC
NA	NA	TRBV5-8	TRBJ2-3	CASSWFTDTQYF	TGTGCCAGCAGCTGGTTCACAGATACGCAGTATTTT
NA	NA	TRBV5-1	TRBJ2-6	CASSLEVSSGANVLTF	TGCGCCAGCAGCTTAGAGGTCAGCTCTGGGGCCAACGTCCTGACTTTC
NA	NA	TRBV9	TRBJ1-1	CASSVVNTEAFF	TGTGCCAGCAGCGTAGTAAACACTGAAGCTTTCTTT
NA	once	TRBV10-1	TRBJ1-4	CASKDSSNEKLFF	TGCGCCAGCAAGGACAGCAGTAATGAAAAACTGTTTTTT
NA	NA	TRBV19	TRBJ2-2	CASSTTFGELFF	TGTGCCAGTAGCACCACCTTCGGGGAGCTGTTTTTT
TRBD2	NA	TRBV4-1	TRBJ2-7	CASSREVSGSLGEQYF	TGCGCCAGCAGCCGGGAAGTTAGCGGGAGCCTGGGCGAGCAGTACTTC
NA	once	TRBV30	TRBJ2-1	CAWSLQTGVYNEQFF	TGTGCCTGGAGTCTTCAAACAGGAGTTTACAATGAGCAGTTCTTC
NA	NA	TRBV19	TRBJ2-7	CASSIAGRSHYEQYF	TGTGCCAGTAGTATTGCAGGGAGATCGCACTACGAGCAGTACTTC
TRBD2	NA	TRBV9	TRBJ2-5	CASSVGSLGLANQETQYF	TGTGCCAGCAGCGTAGGTAGTCTTGGACTAGCTAACCAAGAGACCCAGTACTTC
NA	NA	TRBV10-2	TRBJ1-5	CASSDLKGQGNQPQHF	TGCGCCAGCAGTGACCTTAAGGGCCAGGGTAATCAGCCCCAGCATTTT
NA	NA	TRBV5-1	TRBJ1-1	CASSIGQNTEAFF	TGCGCCAGCAGCATTGGGCAGAACACTGAAGCTTTCTTT
NA	NA	TRBV7-9	TRBJ2-1	CASSPSSPREQFF	TGTGCCAGCAGCCCTAGCAGCCCCCGAGAGCAGTTCTTC
TRBD2	NA	TRBV9	TRBJ2-4	CASSVSAGGAKNIQYF	TGTGCCAGCAGCGTATCGGCGGGAGGAGCCAAAAACATTCAGTACTTC
TRBD2	NA	TRBV9	TRBJ2-7	CASSEGLAAYSEQYF	TGTGCCAGCAGCGAGGGACTAGCGGCTTATAGCGAGCAGTACTTC
NA	NA	TRBV12-2	TRBJ2-2	CASRLVRVVPNQSANTGELFF	TGTGCAAGTCGCTTAGTTCGTGTCGTCCCCAACCAGTCCGCGAACACCGGGGAGCTGTTTTTT
NA	NA	TRBV7-2	TRBJ2-3	CASSSAGTDTQYF	TGTGCCAGCAGCTCGGCGGGCACAGATACGCAGTATTTT
NA	NA	TRBV20-1	TRBJ2-1	CSVLANEQFF	TGCAGTGTTTTGGCCAATGAGCAGTTCTTC
NA	NA	TRBV28	TRBJ2-2	CATLKGHTGELFF	TGTGCCACCCTCAAGGGGCACACCGGGGAGCTGTTTTTT
NA	NA	TRBV18	TRBJ2-1	CASSPTTSRVYNEQFF	TGTGCCAGCTCACCTACGACGAGCAGGGTTTACAATGAGCAGTTCTTC
NA	NA	TRBV5-4	TRBJ2-1	CASSSQGTHNEQFF	TGTGCCAGCAGCTCGCAGGGTACACACAATGAGCAGTTCTTC
TRBD2	NA	TRBV29-1	TRBJ2-7	CSVDLAGGGNGYEQYF	TGCAGCGTAGATCTAGCGGGAGGGGGCAATGGCTACGAGCAGTACTTC
NA	once	TRBV9	TRBJ1-2	CASSVRGSYGYTF	TGTGCCAGCAGCGTAAGAGGATCCTATGGCTACACCTTC
TRBD1	once	TRBV15	TRBJ1-1	CATSRDVGTGVNTEAFF	TGTGCCACCAGCAGAGATGTAGGGACAGGGGTGAACACTGAAGCTTTCTTT
NA	NA	TRBV4-3	TRBJ2-2	CASSVRDGNTGELFF	TGCGCCAGCAGCGTCCGGGACGGGAACACCGGGGAGCTGTTTTTT
NA	NA	TRBV7-9	TRBJ2-7	CASSLVGYEQYF	TGTGCCAGCAGCTTGGTGGGATACGAGCAGTACTTC
TRBD1	once	TRBV10-1	TRBJ1-4	CASSPEGTGREKLFF	TGCGCCAGCAGCCCTGAGGGGACAGGGCGTGAAAAACTGTTTTTT
NA	NA	TRBV5-1	TRBJ1-1	CASSLVRVSTEAFF	TGCGCCAGCAGCTTGGTTAGGGTTTCTACTGAAGCTTTCTTT
NA	once	TRBV2	TRBJ2-7	CASSPDRYEQYF	TGTGCCAGCAGCCCGGACAGATACGAGCAGTACTTC
NA	NA	TRBV30	TRBJ2-2	CAWNWGRKNTGELFF	TGTGCCTGGAACTGGGGGCGCAAAAACACCGGGGAGCTGTTTTTT
NA	NA	TRBV18	TRBJ1-4	CASSSLRATNEKLFF	TGTGCCAGCTCATCCTTGCGGGCAACTAATGAAAAACTGTTTTTT
TRBD2	NA	TRBV6-5	TRBJ2-7	CASSYSSGTSYEQYF	TGTGCCAGCAGTTACTCTAGCGGGACCTCCTACGAGCAGTACTTC
NA	NA	TRBV14	TRBJ2-5	CASSQNRGRETQYF	TGTGCCAGCAGCCAAAACCGGGGACGGGAGACCCAGTACTTC